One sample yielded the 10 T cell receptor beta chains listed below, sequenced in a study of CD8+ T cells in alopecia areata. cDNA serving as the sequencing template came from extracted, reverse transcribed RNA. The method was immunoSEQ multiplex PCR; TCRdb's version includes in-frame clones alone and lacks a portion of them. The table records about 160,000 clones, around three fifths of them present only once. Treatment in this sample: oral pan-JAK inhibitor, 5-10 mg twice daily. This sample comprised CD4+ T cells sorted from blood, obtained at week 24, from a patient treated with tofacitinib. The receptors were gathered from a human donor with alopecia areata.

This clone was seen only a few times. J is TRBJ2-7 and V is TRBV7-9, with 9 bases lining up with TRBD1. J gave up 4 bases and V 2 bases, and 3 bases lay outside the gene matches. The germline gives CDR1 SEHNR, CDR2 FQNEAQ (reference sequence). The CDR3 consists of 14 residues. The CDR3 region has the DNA TGTGCCAGCAGCTTAAAGGGACAGGGTTACGAGCAGTACTTC. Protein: CASSLKGQGYEQYF.

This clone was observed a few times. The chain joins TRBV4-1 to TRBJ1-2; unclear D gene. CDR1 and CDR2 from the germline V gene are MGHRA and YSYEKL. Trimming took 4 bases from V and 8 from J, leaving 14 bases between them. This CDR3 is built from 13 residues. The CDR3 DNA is TGCGCCAGCAGCCTTGCCGCCCGGTCGGGCTACACCTTC. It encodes CASSLAARSGYTF.

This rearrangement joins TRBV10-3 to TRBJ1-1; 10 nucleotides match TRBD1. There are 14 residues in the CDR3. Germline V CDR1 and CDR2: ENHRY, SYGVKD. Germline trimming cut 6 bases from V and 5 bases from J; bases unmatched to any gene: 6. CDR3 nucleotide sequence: TGTGCCATCAGCCGGACAGGGGGGGGGACTGAAGCTTTCTTT. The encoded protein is CAISRTGGGTEAFF.

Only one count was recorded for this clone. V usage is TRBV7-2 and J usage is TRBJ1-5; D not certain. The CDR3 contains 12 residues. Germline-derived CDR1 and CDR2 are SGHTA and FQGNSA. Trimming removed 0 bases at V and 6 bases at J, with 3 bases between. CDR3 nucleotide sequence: TGTGCCAGCAGCTTAGCGGCTCAGCCCCAGCATTTT. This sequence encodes CASSLAAQPQHF.

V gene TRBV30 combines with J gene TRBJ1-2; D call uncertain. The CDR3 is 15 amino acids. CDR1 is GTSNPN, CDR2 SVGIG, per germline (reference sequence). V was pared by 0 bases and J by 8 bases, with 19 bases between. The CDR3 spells CAWSVLQYSLDGYTF. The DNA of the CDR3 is TGTGCCTGGAGTGTACTTCAGTATTCCCTAGACGGCTACACCTTC.

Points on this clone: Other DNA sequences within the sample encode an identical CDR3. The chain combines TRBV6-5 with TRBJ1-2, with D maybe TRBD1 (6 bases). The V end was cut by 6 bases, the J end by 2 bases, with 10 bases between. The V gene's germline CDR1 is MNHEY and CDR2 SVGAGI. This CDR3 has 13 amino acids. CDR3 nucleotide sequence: TGTGCCAGCAGCCCGGGGGCGAACTATGGCTACACCTTC. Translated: CASSPGANYGYTF.

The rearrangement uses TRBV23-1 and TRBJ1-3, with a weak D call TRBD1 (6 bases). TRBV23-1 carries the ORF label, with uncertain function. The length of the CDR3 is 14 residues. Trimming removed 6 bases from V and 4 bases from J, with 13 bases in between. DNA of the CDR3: TGCGCCAGCAGCCCGGGGGGCCCCGGAAACACCATATATTTT. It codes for CASSPGGPGNTIYF.

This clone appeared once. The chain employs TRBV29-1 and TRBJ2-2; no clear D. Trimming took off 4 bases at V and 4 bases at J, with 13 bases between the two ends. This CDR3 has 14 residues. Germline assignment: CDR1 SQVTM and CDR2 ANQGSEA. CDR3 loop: CSVVSGVGTGELFF. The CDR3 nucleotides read TGCAGCGTTGTTTCAGGAGTAGGCACCGGGGAGCTGTTTTTT.

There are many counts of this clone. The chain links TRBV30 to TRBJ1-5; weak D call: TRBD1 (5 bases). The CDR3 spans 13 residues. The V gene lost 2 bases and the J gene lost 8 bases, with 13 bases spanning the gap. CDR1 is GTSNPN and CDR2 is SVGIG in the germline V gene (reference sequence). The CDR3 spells CAWSRGPLKPQHF. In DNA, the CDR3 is TGTGCCTGGAGTAGGGGCCCCCTTAAGCCCCAGCATTTT. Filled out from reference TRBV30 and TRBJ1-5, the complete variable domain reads SQTIHQWPATLVQPVGSPLSLECTVEGTSNPNLYWYRQAAGRGLQLLFYSVGIGQISSEVPQNLSASRPQDRQFILSSKKLLLSDSGFYLCAWSRGPLKPQHFGDGTRLSIL.

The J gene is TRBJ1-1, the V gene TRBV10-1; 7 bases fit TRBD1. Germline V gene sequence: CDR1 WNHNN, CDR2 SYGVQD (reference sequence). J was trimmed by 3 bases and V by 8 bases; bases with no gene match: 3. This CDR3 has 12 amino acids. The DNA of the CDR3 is TGCGCCAGCCTAGGGGGCTACACTGAAGCTTTCTTT. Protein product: CASLGGYTEAFF.